These T cell receptor beta chains were read from a single sample in a study of CD8 T cells in Susac syndrome. A single record per CDR3 protein comes from TCRdb applying MiXCR to the immunoSEQ multiplex PCR reads. The sample holds fewer than 85,000 distinct CDR3 sequences, roughly 94% seen once. Sequenced: CD8+ T cells from PBMCs. The receptor set was obtained from a human donor with Susac syndrome. Both conserved end residues are part of each CDR3. A D gene is named only where the DNA matches it firmly. Rows may omit the clone size; those that give it use once, few, many or a size class.

TRBJ2-3 | TRBV9 | NA | TRBD2 | CASTLTTGTSAPTDTQYF | TGTGCCAGCACCCTCACCACTGGGACTAGCGCTCCCACAGATACGCAGTATTTT
TRBJ2-5 | TRBV2 | once | NA | CASSGPLGTQYF | TGTGCCAGCAGTGGCCCCCTCGGGACCCAGTACTTC
TRBJ2-7 | TRBV10-2 | once | NA | CASSQPHGPGDEQYF | TGCGCCAGCAGCCAACCTCACGGGCCGGGGGACGAGCAGTACTTC
TRBJ1-2 | TRBV27 | NA | NA | CASSSGRIYGYTF | TGTGCCAGCAGCTCAGGACGGATCTATGGCTACACCTTC
TRBJ2-6 | TRBV20-1 | NA | TRBD1 | CSASDRVPSGANVLTF | TGCAGTGCTTCGGACAGGGTCCCATCTGGGGCCAACGTCCTGACTTTC
TRBJ2-7 | TRBV4-3 | once | NA | CASSQDLPEIYEQYF | TGCGCCAGCAGCCAAGATTTGCCGGAAATCTACGAGCAGTACTTC
TRBJ2-1 | TRBV28 | NA | TRBD1 | CASNWGQGADEQFF | TGTGCCAGCAACTGGGGACAGGGGGCTGATGAGCAGTTCTTC
TRBJ2-5 | TRBV5-1 | NA | NA | CASSLLGIQETQYF | TGCGCCAGCAGCTTGTTGGGTATCCAAGAGACCCAGTACTTC
TRBJ2-5 | TRBV24-1 | NA | TRBD1 | CATSDRDRGETQYF | TGTGCCACCAGTGATCGGGACAGGGGAGAGACCCAGTACTTC
TRBJ2-7 | TRBV2 | NA | TRBD1 | CAIEGQNYEQYF | TGTGCCATAGAGGGACAGAACTACGAGCAGTACTTC
TRBJ1-5 | TRBV12-5 | NA | TRBD1 | CASGYPKKDREFQPQHF | TGTGCTAGTGGTTATCCCAAAAAGGACAGGGAATTTCAGCCCCAGCATTTT
TRBJ2-7 | TRBV20-1 | once | TRBD1 | CSARGTGGREQYF | TGCAGTGCTAGAGGGACAGGGGGACGCGAGCAGTACTTC
TRBJ1-2 | TRBV29-1 | NA | NA | CSVEGGANYGYTF | TGCAGCGTTGAAGGGGGCGCAAACTATGGCTACACCTTC
TRBJ2-7 | TRBV7-9 | once | TRBD2 | CASSSGISYEQYF | TGTGCCAGCAGCAGCGGGATCTCCTACGAGCAGTACTTC
TRBJ2-1 | TRBV6-2/TRBV6-3 | NA | NA | CASSYGIEQFF | TGTGCCAGCAGTTACGGGATTGAGCAGTTCTTC
TRBJ2-1 | TRBV2 | NA | NA | CASPTGGAQFF | TGTGCCAGCCCCACGGGCGGGGCGCAGTTCTTC
TRBJ2-6 | TRBV18 | NA | TRBD1 | CASSPLDRGARGANVLTF | TGTGCCAGCTCACCTCTGGACAGGGGGGCGCGTGGGGCCAACGTCCTGACTTTC
TRBJ2-5 | TRBV9 | NA | NA | CASSGGPRKPKETQYF | TGTGCCAGCAGCGGCGGTCCCCGGAAGCCAAAAGAGACCCAGTACTTC
TRBJ2-2 | TRBV12-3/TRBV12-4 | NA | TRBD1 | CASNMGQINTGELFF | TGTGCCAGCAATATGGGACAGATAAACACCGGGGAGCTGTTTTTT
TRBJ1-1 | TRBV11-2 | NA | NA | CASSLGRVEAFF | TGTGCCAGCAGCTTAGGAAGGGTTGAAGCTTTCTTT
TRBJ2-1 | TRBV3-1 | NA | NA | CASSRWASADEQFF | TGTGCCAGCAGCCGGTGGGCTAGCGCCGATGAGCAGTTCTTC
TRBJ2-1 | TRBV6-2/TRBV6-3 | once | NA | CASSYVGSNEQFF | TGTGCCAGCAGTTACGTGGGGAGCAATGAGCAGTTCTTC
TRBJ2-7 | TRBV14 | NA | NA | CASSLQTDGYEQYF | TGTGCCAGCAGCCTCCAAACGGACGGCTACGAGCAGTACTTC
TRBJ2-6 | TRBV29-1 | NA | TRBD2 | CSVEDPLAGGEVGANVLTF | TGCAGCGTTGAAGATCCCCTAGCGGGGGGGGAGGTTGGGGCCAACGTCCTGACTTTC
TRBJ2-3 | TRBV5-1 | NA | NA | CASSRSTDTQYF | TGCGCCAGCAGCCGCAGCACAGATACGCAGTATTTT
TRBJ2-4 | TRBV25-1 | few | NA | CASPTGSKNIQYF | TGTGCCAGTCCAACAGGGTCCAAAAACATTCAGTACTTC
TRBJ2-7 | TRBV5-6 | NA | TRBD1 | CASSYRGRRTYEQYF | TGTGCCAGCAGCTACAGGGGGCGGCGAACCTACGAGCAGTACTTC
TRBJ2-7 | TRBV11-2 | NA | NA | CASSSTLEQYF | TGTGCCAGCAGCTCTACACTCGAGCAGTACTTC
TRBJ2-2 | TRBV27 | NA | NA | CASSFSTEAGELFF | TGTGCCAGCAGTTTTTCCACAGAGGCCGGGGAGCTGTTTTTT
TRBJ2-7 | TRBV7-2 | NA | NA | CASSLAVLSTSYEQYF | TGTGCCAGCAGCTTAGCTGTCCTGAGTACCTCCTACGAGCAGTACTTC
TRBJ1-1 | TRBV15 | NA | NA | CATSRDRRTEAFF | TGTGCCACCAGCAGAGACAGGAGGACTGAAGCTTTCTTT
TRBJ1-1 | TRBV3-1 | NA | NA | CASSQGSPNTEAFF | TGTGCCAGCAGCCAAGGAAGTCCGAACACTGAAGCTTTCTTT
TRBJ2-3 | TRBV7-2 | NA | TRBD2 | CASSFPSGEGTDTQYF | TGTGCCAGCAGCTTTCCTAGCGGGGAGGGGACAGATACGCAGTATTTT
TRBJ1-1 | TRBV6-6 | NA | NA | CASGYTEAFF | TGTGCCAGCGGGTACACTGAAGCTTTCTTT
TRBJ2-5 | TRBV6-1 | NA | TRBD2 | CASSRRQGLAGKETQYF | TGTGCCAGCAGTCGACGCCAGGGACTAGCGGGCAAAGAGACCCAGTACTTC
TRBJ1-1 | TRBV12-3/TRBV12-4 | NA | NA | CASSPPAGSRVF | TGTGCCAGCAGTCCCCCCGCTGGCTCCCGGGTCTTT
TRBJ2-7 | TRBV9 | NA | NA | CASSPRDSYEQYF | TGTGCCAGCAGCCCCAGGGACTCCTACGAGCAGTACTTC
TRBJ1-1 | TRBV19 | NA | NA | CASMQGNTEAFF | TGTGCCAGTATGCAGGGGAACACTGAAGCTTTCTTT
TRBJ1-2 | TRBV2 | NA | NA | CVTRGWVLYGYTF | TGTGTTACGCGCGGGTGGGTCCTATATGGCTACACCTTC
TRBJ1-5 | TRBV9 | NA | NA | CASSADGNQPQHF | TGTGCCAGCAGCGCGGACGGGAATCAGCCCCAGCATTTT
TRBJ2-1 | TRBV19 | NA | NA | CASSMDSYNEQFF | TGTGCCAGTAGCATGGACAGCTACAATGAGCAGTTCTTC